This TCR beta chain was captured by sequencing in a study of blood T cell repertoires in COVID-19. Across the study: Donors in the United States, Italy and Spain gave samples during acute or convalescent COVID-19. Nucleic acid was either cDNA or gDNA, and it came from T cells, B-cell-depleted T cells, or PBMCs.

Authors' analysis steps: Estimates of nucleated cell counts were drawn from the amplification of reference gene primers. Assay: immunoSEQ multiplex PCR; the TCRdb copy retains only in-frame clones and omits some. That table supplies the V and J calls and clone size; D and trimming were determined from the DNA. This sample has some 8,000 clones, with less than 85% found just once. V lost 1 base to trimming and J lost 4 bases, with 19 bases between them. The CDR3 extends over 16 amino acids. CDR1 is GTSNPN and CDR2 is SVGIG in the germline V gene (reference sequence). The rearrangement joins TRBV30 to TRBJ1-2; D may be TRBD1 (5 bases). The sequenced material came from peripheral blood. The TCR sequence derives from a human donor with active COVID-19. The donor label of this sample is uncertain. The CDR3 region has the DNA TGTGCCTGGAGTGGCCCCGGGGACTGGACGACCTATGGCTACACCTTC. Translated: CAWSGPGDWTTYGYTF.